This entry is about one TCR beta chain. The antigen is not known. Time point here: newly diagnosed GD, antithyroid drugs for less than 3 months. After RNA was extracted from PBMCs, the TCR library was made from it. This sample was included in a study of regulatory T cells in long-lasting Graves disease. Looking at the study overall: Graves' patients diagnosed newly had used antithyroid drugs under 3 months. Study outcomes and limitations: Repertoires from persistent disease leaned toward TRBV28, TRBJ1-2 and TRBJ2-5.

Combining iRepertoire HTBI primers with Arm-PCR of CDR3 regions, the authors built TCR beta libraries. One entry per CDR3 protein results from TCRdb running MiXCR on the multiplex PCR reads. The profile shows approximately 400,000 distinct CDR3 sequences, about 10% of them singletons. This CDR3 has 15 residues. Germline CDR1 and CDR2: SGHTA and FQGNSA. The V end was cut by 5 bases, the J end by 0 bases, with 11 bases between. In addition, the sample was reused for a study of T cells in Graves' hyperthyroidism and ophthalmopathy. That paper adds: The study used the HTBI primer set for a first-round RT-PCR of the TCR CDR3. Researchers report that a 13 V-J model separated ophthalmopathy from stable hyperthyroidism.

The chain links TRBV7-2 to TRBJ1-3; D might be TRBD1 (6 bases). Sequenced material: peripheral blood mononuclear cells (PBMCs), taken at new diagnosis, from a patient treated with antithyroid drugs. The TCR was taken from a woman between 18 and 30 years old with Graves disease. The CDR3 protein is CASSPTGFSGNTIYF. CDR3 sequence (DNA): TGTGCCAGCAGCCCAACAGGGTTCTCTGGAAACACCATATATTTT.